The next 13 T cell receptor beta chains were all read from a single sample in a study of blood T cell repertoires in COVID-19. TCRdb's table, derived via immunoSEQ multiplex PCR, lists solely in-frame clones and lacks some. The sample lists around 100,000 clones, about nine tenths seen once, with about 5.5% in the top ten. Material: peripheral blood. Receptors originate from a man aged 55 to 70 with COVID-19, enrolled during active disease.

The J gene is TRBJ1-1, the V gene TRBV3-1 (or the pseudogene TRBV3-2), with no clear D. Trimming removed 1 base at V and 0 bases at J, with 3 bases between. Germline V lookup: CDR1 LGHDT, CDR2 YNNKEL (reference sequence). The CDR3 has 13 amino acids. Here the CDR3 reads CASSQVMNTEAFF. The CDR3 DNA is TGTGCCAGCAGCCAAGTAATGAACACTGAAGCTTTCTTT.

The chain has TRBV6-5 and TRBJ1-1, with D possibly being TRBD1 (6 bases). CDR1 and CDR2 from the germline V gene are MNHEY and SVGAGI. The CDR3 has 14 residues. The ends were cut back, 6 bases at V and 1 base at J, with 12 bases in the middle. The CDR3 DNA reads as TGTGCCAGCAGCCATACAGGGAAGAACACTGAAGCTTTCTTT. Its protein product is CASSHTGKNTEAFF.

This chain links TRBV9 with TRBJ2-3, with D possibly matching TRBD1 (5 bases). CDR1 and CDR2 (germline): SGDLS, YYNGEE. The germline V and J ends were trimmed by 7 bases and 2 bases, with 14 bases remaining between them. This CDR3 comprises 14 residues. In nucleotides, the CDR3 is TGTGCCAGCCGGCGGACACCATACACAGATACGCAGTATTTT. Protein product: CASRRTPYTDTQYF.

The chain employs TRBV27 and TRBJ1-6; 7 positions agree with TRBD1. The CDR3 contains 16 residues. V lost 3 bases to trimming and J lost 5 bases; unmatched junction nucleotides: 7. The germline gives CDR1 MNHEY, CDR2 SMNVEV (reference sequence). CDR3: CASSFDRDSNNSPLHF. Written as DNA, the CDR3 is TGTGCCAGCAGTTTCGACCGGGACAGTAATAATTCACCCCTCCACTTT.

The chain has TRBV11-2 and TRBJ2-1; TRBD1 might be the D (6 bases). The CDR3 covers 15 residues. Germline assignment: CDR1 SGHAT and CDR2 FQNNGV. The V end lost 5 bases, the J end lost 10 bases, and 21 bases lay between the germline ends. The CDR3 nucleotides are TGTGCCAGCAGCCCTACGGGGACATCCCGTATAGAGCAGTTCTTC. Translating it yields CASSPTGTSRIEQFF.

This rearrangement joins TRBV11-3 to TRBJ2-7; 8 nucleotides line up with TRBD2. CDR1 and CDR2 from the germline V gene are SGHNT and YENEEA. V shed 7 bases, J shed 3 bases, and the junction held 11 bases outside the gene matches. The CDR3 is 15 residues long. The CDR3 DNA reads as TGTGCCAGCACCCCCGGGCGGGAGGAAAGCTACGAGCAGTACTTC. Translation gives CASTPGREESYEQYF.

CDR3 region: CASSSTGDWTEAFF. In DNA form, the CDR3 reads TGCGCCAGCAGTTCGACAGGGGATTGGACTGAAGCTTTCTTT. The V call is TRBV10-1, the J call TRBJ1-1, with 8 bases matching TRBD1. Germline CDR1 is WNHNN and CDR2 is SYGVQD (reference sequence). CDR3 size: 14 residues. After removal of 5 bases from V and 5 bases from J, the junction contained 7 bases not matched to a gene.

This chain connects TRBV18 to TRBJ2-1; 10 positions match TRBD2. The CDR3 runs 16 residues. CDR1 and CDR2 from the germline V gene are KGHSH and LQKENI. With 0 bases clipped from V and 10 bases from J, the junction kept 9 bases outside the gene matches. The CDR3 DNA follows: TGTGCCAGCTCACCACCGGGCCTAGCGGGAGTAGGGGAGCAGTTCTTC. Translation: CASSPPGLAGVGEQFF.

The chain links TRBV5-1 to TRBJ1-5, with TRBD1 matching over 9 bases. With 0 bases clipped from V and 5 bases from J, the junction kept 3 bases outside the gene matches. CDR3 length: 15 residues. Germline CDR1 reads SGHRS; CDR2 reads YFSETQ. CDR3 nucleotide sequence: TGCGCCAGCAGCTTGGACAGGGGGCAGGATCAGCCCCAGCATTTT. The encoded protein is CASSLDRGQDQPQHF.

The chain recombines TRBV7-8 with TRBJ2-3, with a tentative D call TRBD1 (6 bases). V shed 1 base and J shed 5 bases, with 7 bases lying between them. The CDR3 contains 13 residues. Germline V gene data show CDR1 as SGHVS and CDR2 as FQNEAQ. The CDR3 loop reads CASSLGRGDTQYF. The CDR3 DNA reads TGTGCCAGCAGCTTAGGCAGGGGAGATACGCAGTATTTT.

This chain joins TRBV9 and TRBJ2-7; 8 bases line up with TRBD2. Trimming cost V 4 bases and J 3 bases; bases outside gene matches: 9. Germline V lookup: CDR1 SGDLS, CDR2 YYNGEE. This CDR3 is 15 amino acids long. CDR3: CASSPLSGSGYEQYF. Written as DNA, the CDR3 is TGTGCCAGCAGCCCTCTAAGCGGGAGCGGCTACGAGCAGTACTTC.

The chain carries TRBV5-4 and TRBJ2-5; D is unclear. The CDR3 extends over 15 amino acids. The germline gives CDR1 SGHNT, CDR2 YYREEE (reference sequence). Between the trimmed V and J ends, which lost 0 bases and 8 bases, there was a span of 17 bases. CDR3 amino acids: CASSLASGLSGTQYF. CDR3 nucleotides: TGTGCCAGCAGCTTGGCCTCTGGCCTCTCAGGAACCCAGTACTTC.

This rearrangement joins TRBV15 to TRBJ2-2, with D unresolved. The CDR3 totals 13 residues. Germline V lookup: CDR1 LNHNV, CDR2 YYDKDF (reference sequence). The V end was cut by 1 base, the J end by 7 bases, with 7 bases between. As DNA, the CDR3 is TGTGCCACCAGCAGAGGCGATCACGGGGAGCTGTTTTTT. It yields the protein CATSRGDHGELFF.